This TCR beta chain was retrieved from a study of T-cell reconstitution after alpha-beta-depleted transplantation in children. Overall study findings and caveats: It was newly produced T cells that mostly accounted for T-cell counts and diversity one year after transplant. After transplant, at about two months, alpha-beta T cells were reportedly derived from several hundred expanded graft clones. Recipient T cells and thymic progenitors that survived were the source of the high TCRbeta diversity seen at day 60 in some patients.

The germline CDR1 and CDR2 sequences are SNHLY and FYNNEI. The V segment lost 4 bases and the J segment 3 bases; nucleotides outside the gene matches: 0. The CDR3 is made up of 13 amino acids. Library preparation (for TCRbeta) was performed with unique molecular identifiers. TCRdb recomputed calls from the PCR reads with MiXCR, one row per CDR3 protein. The data show over 150,000 distinct CDR3 sequences, with around 10% seen just once and roughly an eighth held by the top ten. This clonotype has a count of ten or more. What it recognizes is unknown. The chain joins TRBV2 to TRBJ2-1, with 7 bases fitting TRBD2. The sequence was obtained from a boy aged 2-15 years with acute myeloid leukemia, due to receive a stem cell transplant. The sample was PBMCs, taken before TCRalphabeta/CD19-depleted stem cell transplant. Written as DNA, the CDR3 is TGTGCCAGCAGTGGGGACTACTACAATGAGCAGTTCTTC. Protein: CASSGDYYNEQFF.